Sequencing of this T cell receptor beta chain was carried out in a study of shared clonotypes between healthy human individuals. Study conclusions and caveats: What naive subsets generally showed was a larger estimated richness than memory subsets showed. About 5.2% was the fraction of naive CD4 clonotypes found shared across a few donors. The authors sampled blood alone, and tissue repertoires likely differ.

Sequencing used immunoSEQ multiplex PCR; TCRdb keeps in-frame clones, though not all of them. The sample gives around 600,000 clones, almost 97% of which show up once; 0.057% is in the top ten. To note about this clone: Its antigen is undetermined.

V gave up 2 bases and J gave up 1 base; unmatched junction bases: 3. This CDR3 has 15 amino acids. Looked up from germline, CDR1 is SGHNT and CDR2 is YYREEE (reference sequence). A CD45RA-negative memory subset and a CD45RA+ naive subset were separated from the CD4+ cells. The chain recombines TRBV5-4 with TRBJ2-5; 9 bases line up with TRBD1. Sample: naive CD4+ T cells sorted from blood. Subset described: CD45RA+ positively selected. This clonotype was sampled from a woman between 25 and 40 years old in good health. The chain's CDR3 is CASSFGTGPQETQYF. The DNA for the CDR3 is TGTGCCAGCAGCTTTGGGACAGGGCCCCAAGAGACCCAGTACTTC.